These 10 T cell receptor beta chains were all obtained from the same sample, sequenced in a study of read filtering for tumor transcriptome and immune sequencing. This library used approximately 390 ng RNA and molecular barcoded adaptors spanning alpha/delta and beta/gamma chains. TCRdb itself ran the reads through MiXCR, one entry per CDR3 protein. The sample records around 65,000 distinct CDR3 sequences, roughly a fifth being singletons. The sequenced sample consisted of a population of CD138-negative cells sorted from bone marrow. These receptors were obtained from a donor aged 40 or older with multiple myeloma.

This clonotype was observed at least ten times. CDR3 region: CASSSPVGEQYF. The CDR3 nucleotides read TGCGCCAGCAGCTCGCCGGTGGGCGAGCAGTACTTC. V and J are TRBV5-1 and TRBJ2-7; no firm D call. The CDR3 consists of 12 residues. The germline CDR1 and CDR2 sequences are SGHRS and YFSETQ. Trimming left V 3 bases short and J 6 bases short, with 10 bases between.

This clonotype has only a few counts. A read error is possible here, since a much larger clone lies one base away. J is TRBJ2-3 and V is TRBV20-1; 12 nucleotides align to TRBD2. The CDR3 is 15 residues long. CDR1 and CDR2 from the germline V gene are DFQATT and SNEGSKA (reference sequence). J gave up 8 bases and V 3 bases, and 9 bases lay outside the gene matches. Written as DNA, the CDR3 is TGCAGTGCTAGGCTAGCGGGGGGGCCCGCAGGTACGCAGTATTTT. It translates to CSARLAGGPAGTQYF.

This clonotype was found many times. The chain joins TRBV6-2 or TRBV6-3 to TRBJ2-3; 11 bases agree with TRBD2. This CDR3 region has 18 residues. Germline V lookup: CDR1 MNHEY, CDR2 SVGEGT. V shed 0 bases, J shed 6 bases, and the junction held 11 bases outside the gene matches. CDR3 protein: CASSYSTRLAGNRDTQYF. The CDR3, as DNA: TGTGCCAGCAGTTACTCGACACGACTAGCGGGAAACCGGGATACGCAGTATTTT.

With respect to this clonotype: A much larger clone differs by one base, so this may be a read error. The DNA for the CDR3 is TGTGCCAGCGGTGAAGATGAGACCCAGTACTTC. Amino acids: CASGEDETQYF. V and J are TRBV6-1 and TRBJ2-5; D unresolved. Germline CDR1 is MNHNS and CDR2 is SASEGT. The CDR3 totals 11 residues.

With respect to this clonotype: A much bigger clone sits one base away, suggesting this may be a read error. The chain links TRBV20-1 to TRBJ1-2; D remains unclear. The V end was cut by 0 bases, the J end by 2 bases, with 10 bases between. This CDR3 is built from 14 residues. Germline CDR1 reads DFQATT; CDR2 reads SNEGSKA (reference sequence). The CDR3 loop is CSARDSAVNYGYTF. In DNA form, the CDR3 reads TGCAGTGCTAGAGATTCTGCAGTGAACTATGGCTACACCTTC.

This clonotype was recorded many times. V usage is TRBV7-2 and J usage is TRBJ1-5, with D unresolved. The CDR3 has 15 residues. The germline CDR1 and CDR2 sequences are SGHTA and FQGNSA. Deletions cut 5 bases from V and 6 bases from J, with 17 bases between. The CDR3 reads CASSPRQALLQPQHF. CDR3 sequence (DNA): TGTGCCAGCAGCCCCCGACAAGCCCTTCTTCAGCCCCAGCATTTT.

V gene TRBV6-5 combines with J gene TRBJ2-7; no reliable D call. CDR3 length: 16 residues. CDR1 is MNHEY and CDR2 is SVGAGI in the germline V gene. Trimming pared 0 bases from V and 0 bases from J, leaving 12 bases between. Here the CDR3 DNA reads TGTGCCAGCAGTTACTCGGGCATAGGCAGCTCCTACGAGCAGTACTTC. Translated, it gives CASSYSGIGSSYEQYF.

Concerning this clonotype itself: A much larger clone sits a single nucleotide away, making a read error possible. This CDR3 is CTSSQAKRGYNEQFF. The CDR3 bases are TGTACCAGCAGCCAAGCTAAGCGGGGGTACAATGAGCAGTTCTTC. The chain recombines TRBV14 with TRBJ2-1; 8 nucleotides match TRBD2. The germline CDR1 and CDR2 sequences are SGHDN and FVKESK. The CDR3 runs to 15 residues. Full variable domain (rest looked up from reference TRBV14 and TRBJ2-1): EAGVTQFPSHSVIEKGQTVTLRCDPISGHDNLYWYRRVMGKEIKFLLHFVKESKQDESGMPNNRFLAERTGGTYSTLKVQPAELEDSGVYFCTSSQAKRGYNEQFFGPGTRLTVL.

This clonotype was observed many times. This sequence joins TRBV20-1 and TRBJ2-7, with 7 bases lining up with TRBD1. CDR3 length: 14 amino acids. Per germline, CDR1 DFQATT and CDR2 SNEGSKA (reference sequence). With 5 bases clipped from V and 0 bases from J, the junction kept 7 bases outside the gene matches. The CDR3 spells CSAPFDRDSYEQYF. In DNA, the CDR3 is TGCAGTGCTCCCTTTGACAGGGACTCCTACGAGCAGTACTTC.

This chain uses TRBV20-1 with TRBJ2-3; D unclear. The CDR3 has 14 residues. V was trimmed by 6 bases and J by 3 bases, leaving 16 bases between them. CDR1 and CDR2 (germline): DFQATT, SNEGSKA (reference sequence). This CDR3 reads CSATAAELTDTQYF. The CDR3 DNA is TGCAGTGCCACCGCGGCGGAACTGACAGATACGCAGTATTTT.